What follows describes a single TCR beta chain. Germline V gene lookup returns CDR1 SGHRS and CDR2 YFSETQ. This CDR3 contains 17 residues. V trimming: 0 bases; J trimming: 5 bases; junction bases outside the gene matches: 10. Authors' processing steps: How many nucleated cells were present was estimated from reference gene primer amplification. Sequenced by immunoSEQ multiplex PCR; TCRdb stores in-frame clones only, minus some. The DNA gave D and trimming, while V, J and clone size come from that table. This table holds 200,000 to 250,000 clones, nearly 90% found once. The data stem from a study of blood T cell repertoires in COVID-19. For the study at large: The cDNA or gDNA used as material had been derived from T cells, B-cell-depleted T cells, or PBMCs.

Cohort assignment relied on participant-reported clinical history. A PCR-confirmed or clinician-diagnosed COVID-19 case had contacted exposed participants within 2 weeks of entry. The clonotype was recovered from a man aged 30-40 years who had been exposed to COVID-19. This chain joins TRBV5-1 and TRBJ2-4, with 8 bases lining up with TRBD2. Sequenced material: PBMCs or T cells enriched from blood (not recorded which). As DNA, the CDR3 is TGCGCCAGCAGCTTGGCCGGGGCGGGGGGCGCTGAAAACATTCAGTACTTC. It translates to CASSLAGAGGAENIQYF.